This T cell receptor beta chain was recorded in a study of control samples from healthy donors and cancer patients. Germline assignment: CDR1 SGDLS and CDR2 YYNGEE. Deletions cut 0 bases from V and 6 bases from J, with 15 bases between. This CDR3 spans 15 amino acids. Profiling relied on immunoSEQ multiplex PCR, and the TCRdb table lists in-frame clones only, not all of them. The table lists about 110,000 clones, roughly 89% of them singletons. The TCR was taken from a woman in her 50s in good health. The sample comprised blood. J is TRBJ1-1 and V is TRBV9; D is perhaps TRBD1 (5 bases). CDR3 sequence (DNA): TGTGCCAGCAGCGTAGCGTCCCAGGGTGGGGCTGAAGCTTTCTTT. It encodes CASSVASQGGAEAFF.